This record covers a single T cell receptor (beta chain). Antigen specificity is unknown. The sample comes from a study of CXCR3-negative and CXCR3-positive naive CD8 T cells. Notes on the study in general: CXCR3-positive naive cells carried more hydrophobic TRB CDR3s than CXCR3-negative naive cells did.

It was by 5' RACE with UMI labels that the TRB cDNA libraries were prepared. TCRdb reprocessed the 5' RACE reads, keeping one entry per CDR3 protein, no DNA. The sample data list about 98,000 distinct CDR3 sequences. The V gene's germline CDR1 is SEHNR and CDR2 FQNEAQ (reference sequence). There are 17 residues in the CDR3. The genes are TRBV7-9 and TRBJ2-3; TCRdb gives TRBD2 as the D gene, but with no DNA this cannot be confirmed. The source is a human donor in good health. Some clones in this sample may be carry-over from other donors' samples. The sequenced sample was naive CXCR3+ CD8+ T cells from blood. Subset given: CD45RO-CCR7+CD27+CD95- naive CD8+ T cells expressing CXCR3 (TNR3+). The CDR3 is CASSLEPTSAAGYTQYF.